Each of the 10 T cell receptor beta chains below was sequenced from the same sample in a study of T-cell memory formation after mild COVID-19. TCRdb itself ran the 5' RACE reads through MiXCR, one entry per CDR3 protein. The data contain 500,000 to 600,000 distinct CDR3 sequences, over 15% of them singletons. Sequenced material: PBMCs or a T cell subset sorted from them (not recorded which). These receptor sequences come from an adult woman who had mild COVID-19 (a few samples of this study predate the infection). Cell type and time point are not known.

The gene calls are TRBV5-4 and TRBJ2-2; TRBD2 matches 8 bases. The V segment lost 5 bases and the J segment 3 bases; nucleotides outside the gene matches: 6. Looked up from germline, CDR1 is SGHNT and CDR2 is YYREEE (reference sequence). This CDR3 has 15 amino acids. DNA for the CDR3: TGTGCCAGCAGTCGCACCGGGGGGGACACCGGGGAGCTGTTTTTT. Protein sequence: CASSRTGGDTGELFF.

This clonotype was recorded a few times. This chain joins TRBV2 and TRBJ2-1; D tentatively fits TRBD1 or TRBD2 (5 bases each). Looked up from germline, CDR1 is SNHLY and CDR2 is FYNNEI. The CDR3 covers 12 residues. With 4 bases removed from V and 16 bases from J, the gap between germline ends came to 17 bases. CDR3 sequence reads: CASSVIAGSEFF. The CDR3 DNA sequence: TGTGCCAGCAGTGTCATCGCAGGGAGCGAATTCTTC.

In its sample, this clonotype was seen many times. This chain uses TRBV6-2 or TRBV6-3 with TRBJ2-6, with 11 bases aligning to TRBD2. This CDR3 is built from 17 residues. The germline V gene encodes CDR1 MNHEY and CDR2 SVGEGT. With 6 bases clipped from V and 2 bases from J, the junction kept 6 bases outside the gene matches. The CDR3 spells CASSLLAGVPGANVLTF. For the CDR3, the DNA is TGTGCCAGCAGCCTACTAGCGGGAGTCCCTGGGGCCAACGTCCTGACTTTC.

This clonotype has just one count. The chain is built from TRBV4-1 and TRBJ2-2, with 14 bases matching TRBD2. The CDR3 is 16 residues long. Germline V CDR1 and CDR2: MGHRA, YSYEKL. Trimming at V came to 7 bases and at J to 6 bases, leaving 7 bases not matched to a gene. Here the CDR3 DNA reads TGCGCCAGCACGGGACTAGCGGGGGCCAGAGCCGGGGAGCTGTTTTTT. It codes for CASTGLAGARAGELFF.

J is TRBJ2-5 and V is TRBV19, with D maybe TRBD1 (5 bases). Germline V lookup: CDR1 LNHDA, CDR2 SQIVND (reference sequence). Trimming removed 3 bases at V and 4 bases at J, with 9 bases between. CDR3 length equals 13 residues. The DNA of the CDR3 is TGTGCCAGTAGTATCCAAGGGGTAGAGACCCAGTACTTC. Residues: CASSIQGVETQYF.

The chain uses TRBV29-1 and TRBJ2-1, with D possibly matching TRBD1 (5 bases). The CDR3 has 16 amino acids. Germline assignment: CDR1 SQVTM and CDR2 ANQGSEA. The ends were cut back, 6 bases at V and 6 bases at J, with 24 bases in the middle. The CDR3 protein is CSVPKYVDKGFNEQFF. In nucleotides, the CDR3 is TGCAGCGTCCCCAAATACGTGGACAAGGGGTTCAATGAGCAGTTCTTC.

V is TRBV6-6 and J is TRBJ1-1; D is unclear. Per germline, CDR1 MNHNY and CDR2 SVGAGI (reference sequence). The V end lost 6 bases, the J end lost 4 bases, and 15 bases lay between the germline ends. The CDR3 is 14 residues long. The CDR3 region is CASSKGWRATEAFF. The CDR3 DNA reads TGTGCCAGCAGCAAAGGATGGAGGGCCACTGAAGCTTTCTTT.

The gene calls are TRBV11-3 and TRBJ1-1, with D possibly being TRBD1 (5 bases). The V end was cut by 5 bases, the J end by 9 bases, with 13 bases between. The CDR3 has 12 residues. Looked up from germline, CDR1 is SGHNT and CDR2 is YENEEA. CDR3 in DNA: TGTGCCAGCAGCCTCAGGGACGGGAAAGCTTTCTTT. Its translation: CASSLRDGKAFF.

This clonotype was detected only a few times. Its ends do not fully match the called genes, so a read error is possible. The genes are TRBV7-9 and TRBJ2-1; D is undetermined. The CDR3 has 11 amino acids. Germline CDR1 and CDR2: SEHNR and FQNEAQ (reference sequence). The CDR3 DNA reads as TGTGCCAGCGTCTCCTCCAATGAGCAGTTCTTC. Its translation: CASVSSNEQFF.

CDR3 in amino acids: CASSQEGRGSSYEQYF. In DNA form, the CDR3 reads TGCGCCAGCAGCCAAGAGGGCAGAGGAAGCTCCTACGAGCAGTACTTC. The chain employs TRBV4-1 and TRBJ2-7, with no clear D. The germline CDR1 and CDR2 sequences are MGHRA and YSYEKL. The V gene lost 0 bases and the J gene lost 0 bases, with 12 bases spanning the gap. CDR3 length equals 16 residues.